This T cell receptor (beta chain) originates from a study of naive and memory T cell subsets (dated by TCRdb to the late 2010s). At the level of the whole study: Sorted naive and memory T cell subsets from peripheral blood were analyzed in the study using a UMI-based, open-source pipeline for TCR alpha and beta sequencing. RNA was DNase-treated and reverse transcribed with TCR constant-region primers, mostly using SuperScript III. IgG serology results and the functional CMV T cell responses were in complete agreement. Study-wide findings and limitations: After error correction, over 85% of naive TCR sequences appeared only once, giving much steeper abundance distributions than memory subsets. RNA-based TCR counts may be influenced by expression changes linked to T cell activation and differentiation. The abundance of TCRs followed a power law with an exponent that differed between naive and memory subsets yet stayed consistent across the three individuals. The repertoire findings for the naive and memory subsets could not be validated against a ground truth because none was available. In both CD4 and CD8 cells, a rise in Gini index and a fall in Shannon and inverse Simpson diversity were observed from naive through CM, EM and EMRA. Each clonotype was defined as a single alpha or beta chain sequence rather than as a paired alpha/beta receptor.

This clonotype was seen more than once but under ten times. Its antigen target is currently unknown. It has no much larger one-base neighbor in the sample; base qualities were not kept. The library was obtained by UMI-ligation and nested PCR. An equimolar mix of two oligonucleotides covering both TRBC1 and TRBC2 was used as the beta constant-region primer. A single-stranded oligonucleotide carrying the SP2 primer and a 12-nucleotide UMI was ligated to the 3' end of the cDNA by T4 RNA ligase 1. Four rounds of PCR were used to amplify ligated cDNA, with nested alpha and beta constant-region primers being used together with the SP2 primer. Incubation of the ligation reaction was carried out at 16 degrees C for about 19-25 hours. PCR2 was usually performed as a SYBR Green qPCR and halted at a preset threshold so that over-amplification would not occur. Agencourt AMPure XP magnetic beads were used for all purifications after the first. Library quantification was done by Qubit, followed by a TapeStation check on which the main peak was expected at around 650 bp. Pooled libraries were sequenced on an Illumina MiSeq with v2 2x251 paired-end kits, typically giving about 0.85-2.3 million reads per sample. Libraries were pooled at 3 to 4 nM per sample, and roughly 4.5-7.5% PhiX was added to improve cluster recognition. Per the source publication's procedure: Using tag matching that tolerated one base-pair mismatch, Decombinator assigned V and J genes to FASTQ reads that had been processed by Demultiplexor. Collapsinator used UMIs to correct both sequencing errors and frequency errors arising from PCR heterogeneity. CDR3Translator translated TCRs and extracted CDR3s from the conserved cysteine to the FGXG phenylalanine, flagging non-productive sequences. Repertoires were subsampled to equal numbers of UMI-defined TCRs before Gini, Shannon entropy and inverse Simpson indices were calculated. Power-law fits to clonotype abundance distributions were performed by maximum likelihood within the linear range. When run on a single naive CD8 sample, MIGEC and the pipeline yielded similar UMI counts, similar unique TCR numbers and similar clonal distributions. The repertoires were searched for about 7,000 CMV-associated CDR3 sequences that had been compiled from VDJdb and a published dataset. TCRdb reprocessed the public reads (quality trimming at Q25 with fastp, clone calling with MiXCR) and kept in-frame beta chains. One record per CDR3 amino acid sequence lists the most common genes and DNA. The V and J calls were determined by TCRdb, not by the authors. The sample table shows approximately 85,000 distinct CDR3 sequences, and around 6.5% are seen once. The ten top clones hold around 1.6% of the sample.

From the second PCR step onward, the TCR alpha chain libraries and the TCR beta chain libraries were amplified separately. To determine each donor's CMV status, fresh PBMCs were stimulated overnight with CMV viral lysate, and IFNgamma production from CD4+ T cells was then assessed. CD4 T cells were positively selected using Miltenyi beads, after which CD8 T cells were positively selected from the CD4-negative fraction. Cells were stained for CD3, CD4, CD8, CD45RA, CD27 and a live/dead dye and were sorted on a BD Aria II into four subsets based on CD45RA and CD27. Blood came from a few healthy volunteers, each fractionated into CD4 and CD8 T cells and then into four differentiation subsets. Approximately 120 ml of peripheral blood was collected from each donor, and PBMC were isolated by Ficoll-Paque PLUS density-gradient centrifugation. The sorted cells were lysed in RLT buffer, after which RNA was extracted using a Qiagen RNeasy kit and kept at -80 degrees C.

From a lookup of the germline V gene (reference sequence), CDR1 and CDR2 are SGHNT and YYREEE. V is cut back by 4 bases and J by 2 bases, with 4 bases in the junction unmatched. The CDR3 covers 16 residues, taking in both the cysteine and the phenylalanine. Of all the DNA, just the CDR3 is kept, 48 bases in frame from base 1. The receptor was isolated from a human donor in good health. Rearrangement joined TRBV5-4 to TRBJ2-3, and 13 junction bases match TRBD2. The sequencing input was central memory CD4+ T cells from blood. The meaning of the sample's cell subset or site label: central memory, CD45RA- CD27+. The CDR3 loop reads CASSGTSGALTDTQYF. The sequenced DNA: TGTGCCAGCAGCGGGACTAGCGGGGCGCTCACAGATACGCAGTATTTT.